These T cell receptor beta chains were read from a single sample in a study of blood T cell repertoires in COVID-19. TCRdb's copy holds only in-frame clones and misses some; the assay was immunoSEQ multiplex PCR. The data contain about 200,000 clones, more than 75% of them seen just once; the ten biggest clones take up under 2%. The sample comprised peripheral blood. The receptors come from a man aged 35-49 years with active or convalescent COVID-19. CDR3s include the opening cysteine and the closing phenylalanine or tryptophan. Fields, in order: J gene, V gene, D gene, clone size, CDR3 protein, CDR3 DNA. A D gene is named only where the DNA matches it firmly. Not every row has a clone size; where given, it reads once, few, many or a size class.

j_call: TRBJ1-4; v_call: TRBV21-1; d_call: -; clone_size: -; cdr3_aa: CASSTNSSSREKLFF; cdr3_nt: TGTGCCAGCAGCACCAACTCGTCTAGTAGAGAAAAACTGTTTTTT
j_call: TRBJ2-5; v_call: TRBV5-5; d_call: TRBD2; clone_size: once; cdr3_aa: CASSSGTSGSAEYF; cdr3_nt: TGTGCCAGCAGCTCCGGGACTAGCGGGTCCGCGGAGTACTTC
j_call: TRBJ2-5; v_call: TRBV7-2; d_call: TRBD1; clone_size: -; cdr3_aa: CASSNGDRWSETQYF; cdr3_nt: TGTGCCAGCAGTAATGGGGACAGGTGGTCAGAGACCCAGTACTTC
j_call: TRBJ1-1; v_call: TRBV14; d_call: -; clone_size: -; cdr3_aa: CASSHLGAAEAFF; cdr3_nt: TGTGCCAGCAGCCATCTGGGAGCGGCTGAAGCTTTCTTT
j_call: TRBJ2-3; v_call: TRBV10-2; d_call: TRBD2; clone_size: -; cdr3_aa: CASTPGAGGFTDTQYF; cdr3_nt: TGCGCCAGCACCCCCGGCGCGGGGGGGTTCACAGATACGCAGTATTTT
j_call: TRBJ2-7; v_call: TRBV24-1; d_call: TRBD1; clone_size: -; cdr3_aa: CATSDPGTGSYEQYF; cdr3_nt: TGTGCCACCAGTGATCCTGGGACAGGATCCTACGAGCAGTACTTC
j_call: TRBJ1-1; v_call: TRBV5-8; d_call: TRBD1; clone_size: -; cdr3_aa: CASSLPWTGEAFF; cdr3_nt: TGTGCCAGCAGCTTGCCATGGACAGGGGAAGCTTTCTTT
j_call: TRBJ1-1; v_call: TRBV7-3; d_call: TRBD1; clone_size: few; cdr3_aa: CASSLAATIGTANTEAFF; cdr3_nt: TGTGCCAGCAGCTTAGCGGCAACGATTGGGACAGCGAACACTGAAGCTTTCTTT
j_call: TRBJ2-2; v_call: TRBV3-1/TRBV3-2; d_call: -; clone_size: -; cdr3_aa: CASYRAGELFF; cdr3_nt: TGTGCCAGTTACAGGGCCGGGGAGCTGTTTTTT
j_call: TRBJ2-1; v_call: TRBV19; d_call: -; clone_size: -; cdr3_aa: CASSITGQSHEQFF; cdr3_nt: TGTGCCAGTAGTATCACAGGGCAGTCGCATGAGCAGTTCTTC
j_call: TRBJ2-3; v_call: TRBV28; d_call: TRBD2; clone_size: -; cdr3_aa: CASSSTSGLRDTQYF; cdr3_nt: TGTGCCAGCAGTTCTACTAGCGGTCTCAGAGATACGCAGTATTTT
j_call: TRBJ2-1; v_call: TRBV19; d_call: -; clone_size: -; cdr3_aa: CASSIRSNEQFF; cdr3_nt: TGTGCCAGTAGTATCCGGAGCAATGAGCAGTTCTTC
j_call: TRBJ1-5; v_call: TRBV7-2; d_call: -; clone_size: -; cdr3_aa: CASSLVAAHSNQPQHF; cdr3_nt: TGTGCCAGCAGCTTAGTGGCGGCTCATAGCAATCAGCCCCAGCATTTT
j_call: TRBJ1-1; v_call: TRBV28; d_call: -; clone_size: -; cdr3_aa: CASSLPDSWNTEAFF; cdr3_nt: TGTGCCAGCAGTTTACCTGACTCCTGGAACACTGAAGCTTTCTTT
j_call: TRBJ2-6; v_call: TRBV5-1; d_call: -; clone_size: once; cdr3_aa: CASSRTGTPSGANVLTF; cdr3_nt: TGCGCCAGCAGCAGGACCGGGACACCATCTGGGGCCAACGTCCTGACTTTC
j_call: TRBJ2-1; v_call: TRBV6-5; d_call: TRBD1; clone_size: few; cdr3_aa: CASSYDRGNEQFF; cdr3_nt: TGTGCCAGCAGTTACGACAGGGGAAATGAGCAGTTCTTC
j_call: TRBJ2-1; v_call: TRBV2; d_call: -; clone_size: -; cdr3_aa: CASNWDSNEQFF; cdr3_nt: TGTGCCAGCAACTGGGACTCCAATGAGCAGTTCTTC
j_call: TRBJ1-1; v_call: TRBV7-2; d_call: -; clone_size: -; cdr3_aa: CASSLQGPRMNTEAFF; cdr3_nt: TGTGCCAGCAGCTTACAGGGGCCGCGAATGAACACTGAAGCTTTCTTT
j_call: TRBJ2-7; v_call: TRBV7-3; d_call: -; clone_size: -; cdr3_aa: CASSSTGPSYEQYF; cdr3_nt: TGTGCCAGCAGCTCGACAGGACCCTCCTACGAGCAGTACTTC
j_call: TRBJ1-6; v_call: TRBV4-1; d_call: -; clone_size: -; cdr3_aa: CASSQEPAGYNSPLHF; cdr3_nt: TGCGCCAGCAGCCAAGAACCAGCGGGTTATAATTCACCCCTCCACTTT
j_call: TRBJ1-1; v_call: TRBV7-3; d_call: TRBD1; clone_size: -; cdr3_aa: CASSLTGGAGTEAFF; cdr3_nt: TGTGCCAGCAGCTTGACAGGGGGCGCAGGCACTGAAGCTTTCTTT
j_call: TRBJ1-3; v_call: TRBV27; d_call: TRBD1; clone_size: -; cdr3_aa: CARLAGQDTFSSGNTIYF; cdr3_nt: TGTGCCAGGCTGGCGGGACAGGACACCTTTAGCTCTGGAAACACCATATATTTT
j_call: TRBJ1-5; v_call: TRBV27; d_call: TRBD1; clone_size: few; cdr3_aa: CASSPGQGHMPTNF; cdr3_nt: TGTGCCAGCAGTCCCGGACAGGGTCATATGCCCACGAATTTT
j_call: TRBJ1-5; v_call: TRBV5-5; d_call: TRBD1; clone_size: -; cdr3_aa: CASSPGQGSNQPQHF; cdr3_nt: TGTGCCAGCAGCCCGGGACAGGGCAGCAATCAGCCCCAGCATTTT
j_call: TRBJ2-1; v_call: TRBV19; d_call: TRBD2; clone_size: -; cdr3_aa: CASSTGTSGGNNEQFF; cdr3_nt: TGTGCCAGTAGTACGGGGACTAGCGGGGGAAACAATGAGCAGTTCTTC
j_call: TRBJ2-3; v_call: TRBV6-4; d_call: -; clone_size: once; cdr3_aa: CASELFAGSTDTQYF; cdr3_nt: TGTGCCAGCGAACTTTTTGCAGGGAGCACAGATACGCAGTATTTT
j_call: TRBJ1-5; v_call: TRBV19; d_call: TRBD1; clone_size: few; cdr3_aa: CASSTSGTGNQPQHF; cdr3_nt: TGTGCCAGTAGTACGTCCGGGACAGGGAATCAGCCCCAGCATTTT
j_call: TRBJ1-1; v_call: TRBV3-1/TRBV3-2; d_call: -; clone_size: many; cdr3_aa: CASSRQAGAHTEAFF; cdr3_nt: TGTGCCAGCAGCCGCCAAGCGGGAGCCCACACTGAAGCTTTCTTT
j_call: TRBJ1-5; v_call: TRBV19; d_call: TRBD1; clone_size: -; cdr3_aa: CATGTGWNQPQHF; cdr3_nt: TGTGCCACTGGGACAGGGTGGAATCAGCCCCAGCATTTT
j_call: TRBJ1-4; v_call: TRBV28; d_call: -; clone_size: once; cdr3_aa: CASSIRNEKLFF; cdr3_nt: TGTGCCAGCAGTATTCGGAATGAAAAACTGTTTTTT
j_call: TRBJ2-5; v_call: TRBV7-2; d_call: TRBD1; clone_size: few; cdr3_aa: CASSFNRGKETQYF; cdr3_nt: TGTGCCAGCAGCTTCAACAGGGGTAAAGAGACCCAGTACTTC
j_call: TRBJ1-1; v_call: TRBV5-1; d_call: TRBD1; clone_size: -; cdr3_aa: CASSSGQGNMNTEAFF; cdr3_nt: TGCGCCAGCAGCTCGGGACAGGGCAACATGAACACTGAAGCTTTCTTT
j_call: TRBJ1-2; v_call: TRBV11-2; d_call: -; clone_size: -; cdr3_aa: CASSLGGPASTSYGYTF; cdr3_nt: TGTGCCAGCAGCTTAGGAGGGCCCGCCAGTACATCTTATGGCTACACCTTC
j_call: TRBJ1-1; v_call: TRBV25-1; d_call: TRBD1; clone_size: -; cdr3_aa: CASRADRGLWDTEAFF; cdr3_nt: TGTGCCAGCAGGGCGGACAGGGGCCTTTGGGACACTGAAGCTTTCTTT
j_call: TRBJ1-2; v_call: TRBV5-1; d_call: -; clone_size: -; cdr3_aa: CASSLATGLGYTF; cdr3_nt: TGCGCCAGCAGCTTGGCCACAGGGCTCGGCTACACCTTC
j_call: TRBJ1-2; v_call: TRBV10-3; d_call: -; clone_size: -; cdr3_aa: CAISELGQNYGYTF; cdr3_nt: TGTGCCATCAGTGAGCTTGGACAGAACTATGGCTACACCTTC
j_call: TRBJ1-3; v_call: TRBV5-1; d_call: TRBD1; clone_size: -; cdr3_aa: CASSTQGASSGNTIYF; cdr3_nt: TGCGCCAGCAGCACACAGGGGGCCAGCTCTGGAAACACCATATATTTT
j_call: TRBJ1-1; v_call: TRBV10-1; d_call: TRBD1; clone_size: -; cdr3_aa: CASRTAQGLDTEAFF; cdr3_nt: TGCGCCAGCAGGACTGCACAGGGGTTAGACACTGAAGCTTTCTTT
j_call: TRBJ1-1; v_call: TRBV3-1/TRBV3-2; d_call: -; clone_size: -; cdr3_aa: CASSQGSVRGTEAFF; cdr3_nt: TGTGCCAGCAGCCAAGGGTCAGTTAGAGGTACTGAAGCTTTCTTT
j_call: TRBJ1-5; v_call: TRBV2; d_call: -; clone_size: -; cdr3_aa: CASSERGNSNQPQHF; cdr3_nt: TGTGCCAGCAGTGAGAGAGGGAATAGCAATCAGCCCCAGCATTTT
j_call: TRBJ2-7; v_call: TRBV3-1/TRBV3-2; d_call: -; clone_size: -; cdr3_aa: CASSLGASSYEQYF; cdr3_nt: TGTGCCAGCAGCCTGGGAGCTTCCTCCTACGAGCAGTACTTC
j_call: TRBJ1-1; v_call: TRBV2; d_call: -; clone_size: -; cdr3_aa: CASSEARQGLTEAFF; cdr3_nt: TGTGCCAGCAGTGAAGCGCGCCAGGGTTTGACTGAAGCTTTCTTT
j_call: TRBJ2-2; v_call: TRBV7-8; d_call: -; clone_size: -; cdr3_aa: CASSPYIIPNTGELFF; cdr3_nt: TGTGCCAGCAGCCCATACATAATCCCGAACACCGGGGAGCTGTTTTTT
j_call: TRBJ2-1; v_call: TRBV19; d_call: -; clone_size: -; cdr3_aa: CASSISPGGISNEQFF; cdr3_nt: TGTGCCAGTAGTATCTCCCCGGGCGGGATCTCCAATGAGCAGTTCTTC
j_call: TRBJ2-1; v_call: TRBV19; d_call: TRBD2; clone_size: -; cdr3_aa: CASSPRGTRGHEQFF; cdr3_nt: TGTGCCAGTAGCCCGAGAGGGACTAGGGGCCATGAGCAGTTCTTC
j_call: TRBJ1-1; v_call: TRBV6-5; d_call: TRBD1; clone_size: -; cdr3_aa: CASSYSRTGPGEAFF; cdr3_nt: TGTGCCAGCAGTTACTCAAGGACAGGACCGGGTGAAGCTTTCTTT
j_call: TRBJ1-5; v_call: TRBV7-3; d_call: -; clone_size: -; cdr3_aa: CASSQSSGQPQHF; cdr3_nt: TGTGCCAGCAGCCAATCTAGCGGTCAGCCCCAGCATTTT